This T cell receptor (beta chain) was recovered during a study of T cell responses to AZD1222 COVID-19 vaccine. Study-level points and caveats: Reports indicate that nearly half of spike-specific TCRs are directed at unmutated variant regions. The study identified only six AZD1222 recipients as seropositive at baseline.

Concerning this clone itself: Its target is not known.

Some second doses came at about 4 weeks and others at about 12 weeks; these were pooled. Libraries were prepared by immunoSEQ multiplex PCR; TCRdb keeps only in-frame clonotypes and omits some of them. The sample lists about 110,000 clones, just under 95% occurring once. The sequence was obtained from an adult who received the AZD1222 COVID-19 vaccine. The starting material was peripheral blood, obtained 28 days after the second AZD1222 dose.

CDR3 in DNA: TGTGCCAGCAGCGTAGATATGGATACGCAGTATTTT. Amino acids: CASSVDMDTQYF. This chain joins TRBV9 and TRBJ2-3; D remains unclear. Deletions cut 0 bases from V and 6 bases from J, with 5 bases between. The CDR3 is made up of 12 amino acids. The germline V gene has CDR1 SGDLS and CDR2 YYNGEE.